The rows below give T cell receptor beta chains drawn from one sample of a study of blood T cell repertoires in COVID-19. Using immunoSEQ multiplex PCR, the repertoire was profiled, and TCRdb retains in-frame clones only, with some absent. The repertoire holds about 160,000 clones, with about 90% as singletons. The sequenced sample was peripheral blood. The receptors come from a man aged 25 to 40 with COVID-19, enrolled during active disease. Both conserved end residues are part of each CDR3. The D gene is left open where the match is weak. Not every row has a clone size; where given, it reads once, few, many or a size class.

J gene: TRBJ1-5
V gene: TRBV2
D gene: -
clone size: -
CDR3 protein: CASSEARGRWNQPQHF
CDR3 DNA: TGTGCCAGCAGTGAAGCGCGGGGACGCTGGAATCAGCCCCAGCATTTT

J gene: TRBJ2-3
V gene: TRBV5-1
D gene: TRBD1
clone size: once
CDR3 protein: CASSSDRGSSTDTQYF
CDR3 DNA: TGCGCCAGCAGCTCCGACAGGGGGTCTAGCACAGATACGCAGTATTTT

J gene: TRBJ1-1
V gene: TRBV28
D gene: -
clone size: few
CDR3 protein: CASSLTGRGRDRAFF
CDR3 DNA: TGTGCCAGCAGTTTGACCGGGAGGGGAAGGGATCGGGCTTTCTTT

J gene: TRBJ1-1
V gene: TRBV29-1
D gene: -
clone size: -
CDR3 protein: CSVAGLNTEAFF
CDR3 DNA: TGCAGCGTGGCGGGATTGAACACTGAAGCTTTCTTT

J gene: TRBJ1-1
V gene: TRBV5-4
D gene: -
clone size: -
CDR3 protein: CASSLAWGAVEAFF
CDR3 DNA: TGTGCCAGCAGCTTGGCCTGGGGCGCGGTTGAAGCTTTCTTT

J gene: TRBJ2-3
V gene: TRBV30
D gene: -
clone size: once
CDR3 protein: CAWSGGPWTDTDTQYF
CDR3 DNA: TGTGCCTGGAGTGGGGGGCCATGGACAGACACAGATACGCAGTATTTT

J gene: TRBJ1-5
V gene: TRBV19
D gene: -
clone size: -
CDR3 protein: CASSIGRSDSNQPQHF
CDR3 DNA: TGTGCCAGTAGTATAGGGAGATCTGATAGCAATCAGCCCCAGCATTTT

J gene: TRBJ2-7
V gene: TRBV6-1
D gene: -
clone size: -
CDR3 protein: CASSEGWQGWEQYF
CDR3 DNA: TGTGCCAGCAGTGAAGGGTGGCAGGGGTGGGAGCAGTACTTC

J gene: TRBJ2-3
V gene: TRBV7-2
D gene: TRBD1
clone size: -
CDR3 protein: CASSAPASGQARDTQYF
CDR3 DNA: TGTGCCAGCAGCGCCCCGGCCTCGGGACAGGCCAGAGATACGCAGTATTTT

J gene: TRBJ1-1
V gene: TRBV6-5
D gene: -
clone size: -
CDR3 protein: CASSYSYSTEAFF
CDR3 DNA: TGTGCCAGCAGTTACTCCTATTCGACTGAAGCTTTCTTT

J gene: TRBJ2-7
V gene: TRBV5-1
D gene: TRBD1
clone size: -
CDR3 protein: CASSLEGQGISYEQYF
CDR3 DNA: TGCGCCAGCAGCTTGGAGGGACAGGGAATCTCCTACGAGCAGTACTTC

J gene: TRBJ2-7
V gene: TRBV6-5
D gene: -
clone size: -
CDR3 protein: CASRRRARGEQYF
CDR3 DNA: TGTGCCAGCAGACGGAGGGCCCGGGGCGAGCAGTACTTC

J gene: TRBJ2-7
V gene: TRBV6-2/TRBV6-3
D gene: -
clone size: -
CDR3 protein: CASSYSTLGHLSYEQYF
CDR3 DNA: TGTGCCAGCAGTTACTCGACCCTGGGACATCTTTCCTACGAGCAGTACTTC

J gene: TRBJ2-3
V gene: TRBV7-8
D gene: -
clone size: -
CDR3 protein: CASSLGSSLTDTQYF
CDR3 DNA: TGTGCCAGCAGCTTAGGTTCGAGTCTCACAGATACGCAGTATTTT

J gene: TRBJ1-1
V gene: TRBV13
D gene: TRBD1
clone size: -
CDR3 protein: CASSLGPPGQGAKTEAFF
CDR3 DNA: TGTGCCAGCAGCTTGGGGCCTCCGGGACAGGGGGCGAAGACTGAAGCTTTCTTT

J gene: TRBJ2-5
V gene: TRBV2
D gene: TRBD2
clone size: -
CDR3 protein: CAIGTSGIETQYF
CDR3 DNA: TGTGCCATCGGGACTAGCGGGATTGAGACCCAGTACTTC

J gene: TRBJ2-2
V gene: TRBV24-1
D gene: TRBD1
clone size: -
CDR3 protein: CATSGRQGTTGELFF
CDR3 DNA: TGTGCCACCAGTGGTAGACAGGGGACCACCGGGGAGCTGTTTTTT